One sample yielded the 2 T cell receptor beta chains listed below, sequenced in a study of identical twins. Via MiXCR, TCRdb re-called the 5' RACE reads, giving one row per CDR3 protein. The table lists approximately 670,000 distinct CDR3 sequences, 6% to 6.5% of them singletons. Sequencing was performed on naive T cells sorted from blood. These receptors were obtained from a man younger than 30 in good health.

The CDR3 DNA reads TGTGCCAGCAGTTTATTGGACAGAAAGACTAGAGCTTTCTTT. As protein: CASSLLDRKTRAFF. This chain uses TRBV12-3 or TRBV12-4 with TRBJ1-1, with D perhaps matching TRBD1 (6 bases). The CDR3 consists of 14 residues. V was clipped by 2 bases and J by 10 bases, with 17 bases between them.

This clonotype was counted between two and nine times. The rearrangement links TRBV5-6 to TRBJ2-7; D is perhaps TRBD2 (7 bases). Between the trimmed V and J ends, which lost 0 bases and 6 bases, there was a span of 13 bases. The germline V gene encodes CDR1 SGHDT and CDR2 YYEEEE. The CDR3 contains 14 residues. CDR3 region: CASSLARRGGEQYV. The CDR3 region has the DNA TGTGCCAGCAGCTTGGCTCGGAGGGGGGGCGAGCAGTACGTC.